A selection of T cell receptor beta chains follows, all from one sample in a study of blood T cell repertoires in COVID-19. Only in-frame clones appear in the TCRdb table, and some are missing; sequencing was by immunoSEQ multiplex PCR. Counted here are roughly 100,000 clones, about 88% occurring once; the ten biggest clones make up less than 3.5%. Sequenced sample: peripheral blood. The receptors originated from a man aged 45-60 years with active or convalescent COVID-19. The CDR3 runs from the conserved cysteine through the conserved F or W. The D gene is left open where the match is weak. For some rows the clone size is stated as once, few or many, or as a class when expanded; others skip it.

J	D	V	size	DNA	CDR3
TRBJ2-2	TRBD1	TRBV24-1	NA	TGTGCCACCAGTGGGGACAGGGAGACCGGGGAGCTGTTTTTT	CATSGDRETGELFF
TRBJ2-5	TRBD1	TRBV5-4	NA	TGTGCCAGCAGCCTGGGACAGGGGGCTGCAGAGACCCAGTACTTC	CASSLGQGAAETQYF
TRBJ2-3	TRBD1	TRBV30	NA	TGTGCCTGGAGTGGGAAACCAGGGGGTTCCGAGGGAGATACGCAGTATTTT	CAWSGKPGGSEGDTQYF
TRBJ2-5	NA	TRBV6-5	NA	TGTGCCAGCATGGTAGGCGGGACCCAGTACTTC	CASMVGGTQYF
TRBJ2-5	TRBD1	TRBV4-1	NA	TGCGCCAGCAGCCGGATACAGGGGGCCGGGGAGACCCAGTACTTC	CASSRIQGAGETQYF
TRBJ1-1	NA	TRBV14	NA	TGTGCCAGCAGCCAAAGGGGGTGGAACACTGAAGCTTTCTTT	CASSQRGWNTEAFF
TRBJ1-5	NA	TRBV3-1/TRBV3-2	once	TGTGCCAGCAGCCCAGTGAGCGGGCCCCAGCATTTT	CASSPVSGPQHF
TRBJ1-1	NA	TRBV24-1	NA	TGTGCCACCAGTAGGGGTCCTAACACTGAAGCTTTCTTT	CATSRGPNTEAFF
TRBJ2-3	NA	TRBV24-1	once	TGTGCCACCAGTGATTTGCTGGGGACTAGCACAGATACGCAGTATTTT	CATSDLLGTSTDTQYF
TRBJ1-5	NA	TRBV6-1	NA	TGTGCCAGCAGTGAAGGGGTAGGGGAAATATATAGCAATCAGCCCCAGCATTTT	CASSEGVGEIYSNQPQHF
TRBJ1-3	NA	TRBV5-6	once	TGTGCCAGCAGCTTGGAGCCAGGGGAAGGAAACACCATATATTTT	CASSLEPGEGNTIYF
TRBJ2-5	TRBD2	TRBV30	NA	TGTGCCTGGAACCCAGCGGGGGGGCCCCAAGAGACCCAGTACTTC	CAWNPAGGPQETQYF
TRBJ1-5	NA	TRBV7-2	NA	TGTGCCAGCAGCTTAGGACGGGTGGGACTGAATCAGCCCCAGCATTTT	CASSLGRVGLNQPQHF
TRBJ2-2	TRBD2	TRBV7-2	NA	TGTGCCAGCAGACCGGGACTAGCGGGGGGGCGCGGCACCGGGGAGCTGTTTTTT	CASRPGLAGGRGTGELFF
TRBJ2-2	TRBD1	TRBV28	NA	TGTGCCAGCAGTTTACGGGACAGGGATGACGGGGAGCTGTTTTTT	CASSLRDRDDGELFF
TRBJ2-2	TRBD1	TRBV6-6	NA	TGTGCCAGCAGTTACGGGGGACAGGGGGCAACCGGGGAGCTGTTTTTT	CASSYGGQGATGELFF
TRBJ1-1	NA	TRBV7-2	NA	TGTGCCAGCAGCCCTTCGATTGTAGCTTCCTTTGAAGCTTTCTTT	CASSPSIVASFEAFF
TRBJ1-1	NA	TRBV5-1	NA	TGCGCCAGCAGCTTGCAGACAGGAAGAACTGAAGCTTTCTTT	CASSLQTGRTEAFF
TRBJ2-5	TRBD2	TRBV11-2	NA	TGTGCCAGCAGCTTACGGTTGGCGGGGGAGCAAGAGACCCAGTACTTC	CASSLRLAGEQETQYF
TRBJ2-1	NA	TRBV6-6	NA	TGTGCCAGCAGAAGGTTGGAGGGCTACAATGAGCAGTTCTTC	CASRRLEGYNEQFF
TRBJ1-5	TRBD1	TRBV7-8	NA	TGTGCCAGCAGCTTCGGGTCAGGGGGTGGCAATCAGCCCCAGCATTTT	CASSFGSGGGNQPQHF
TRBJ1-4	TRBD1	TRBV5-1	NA	TGCGCCAGCAGCGAGGGACAGGGGAAGGAAAAACTGTTTTTT	CASSEGQGKEKLFF
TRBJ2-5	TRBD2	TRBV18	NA	TGTGCCAGCTCACCGTCTAGCGGCCAAGAGACCCAGTACTTC	CASSPSSGQETQYF
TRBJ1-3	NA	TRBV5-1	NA	TGCGCCAGCAGCTTAGAGGGATCGTGGGGAAACACCATATATTTT	CASSLEGSWGNTIYF
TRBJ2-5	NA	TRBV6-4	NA	TGTGCCAGCAGTGCGGGGATGGGGTCGGGGGAGACCCAGTACTTC	CASSAGMGSGETQYF
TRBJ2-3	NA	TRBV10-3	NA	TGTGCCATCAGTGAGTCCGGCGGAAACACAGATACGCAGTATTTT	CAISESGGNTDTQYF
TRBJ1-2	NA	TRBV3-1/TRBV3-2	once	TGTGCCAGCAGCCAAGGAGACGGGTCGGCTAACTATGGCTACACCTTC	CASSQGDGSANYGYTF
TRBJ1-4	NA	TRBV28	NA	TGTGCCAGCAGTCCCGGACTCCTAGGAACTAATGAAAAACTGTTTTTT	CASSPGLLGTNEKLFF